One and the same sample provided the 5 T cell receptor beta chains below, sequenced in a study of patients and donors after allogeneic stem cell transplantation. TCRdb re-called the RT-PCR reads through MiXCR, storing one row per CDR3 protein. Of a few hundred thousand distinct CDR3 sequences in the sample, 12% to 15% were seen once. Source material: blood, either unsorted or a sorted T cell fraction (not recorded which). The receptors shown here come from a human donor who was either an allogeneic HSCT recipient or a stem cell or donor lymphocyte infusion donor (not recorded which). It is not recorded whose cells these are; they may come from a transplant donor.

This clonotype was seen many times. The chain joins TRBV11-2 to TRBJ1-4, with a possible D match to TRBD1 (5 bases). The CDR3 runs 13 residues. The germline V gene has CDR1 SGHAT and CDR2 FQNNGV. V lost 3 bases to trimming and J lost 8 bases, with 10 bases between them. CDR3 in amino acids: CASSLNRLEKLFF. CDR3 DNA: TGTGCCAGCAGCTTGAACAGGCTAGAAAAACTGTTTTTT.

V and J are TRBV27 and TRBJ2-3; 10 bases line up with TRBD2. Germline V gene sequence: CDR1 MNHEY, CDR2 SMNVEV (reference sequence). The CDR3 runs to 17 residues. V was pared by 0 bases and J by 3 bases, with 6 bases of the junction left unmatched. DNA of the CDR3: TGTGCCAGCAGTTTATCGTGGACTAGCGGAGGGACAGATACGCAGTATTTT. The encoded protein is CASSLSWTSGGTDTQYF.

This clonotype occurred a few times. CDR3 in amino acids: CATSDFEGGASYNEQFF. For the CDR3, the DNA is TGTGCCACCAGTGATTTTGAGGGCGGGGCCTCCTACAATGAGCAGTTCTTC. The chain couples TRBV24-1 to TRBJ2-1; weak D call: TRBD2 (6 bases). There are 17 residues in the CDR3. V dropped 1 base and J dropped 0 bases, with 12 bases sitting between them. Per the germline V gene, CDR1 is KGHDR and CDR2 is SFDVKD.

The V call is TRBV10-3, the J call TRBJ2-1, with 8 bases matching TRBD2. CDR1 and CDR2 (germline): ENHRY, SYGVKD. The CDR3 loop spans 16 amino acids. V shed 2 bases and J 3 bases; nucleotides not matched to a gene: 6. The CDR3 region is CAISEGTSGLYNEQFF. CDR3 nucleotides: TGTGCCATCAGTGAGGGTACTAGCGGCCTCTACAATGAGCAGTTCTTC.

There are many counts of this clonotype. The gene calls are TRBV5-1 and TRBJ2-5, with D possibly being TRBD1 (6 bases). The CDR3 runs 13 residues. V was pared by 3 bases and J by 5 bases, with 11 bases between. Germline values: CDR1 SGHRS, CDR2 YFSETQ. The CDR3 DNA reads as TGCGCCAGCAGCTCTGGGACATTGGAGACCCAGTACTTC. Translation gives CASSSGTLETQYF.